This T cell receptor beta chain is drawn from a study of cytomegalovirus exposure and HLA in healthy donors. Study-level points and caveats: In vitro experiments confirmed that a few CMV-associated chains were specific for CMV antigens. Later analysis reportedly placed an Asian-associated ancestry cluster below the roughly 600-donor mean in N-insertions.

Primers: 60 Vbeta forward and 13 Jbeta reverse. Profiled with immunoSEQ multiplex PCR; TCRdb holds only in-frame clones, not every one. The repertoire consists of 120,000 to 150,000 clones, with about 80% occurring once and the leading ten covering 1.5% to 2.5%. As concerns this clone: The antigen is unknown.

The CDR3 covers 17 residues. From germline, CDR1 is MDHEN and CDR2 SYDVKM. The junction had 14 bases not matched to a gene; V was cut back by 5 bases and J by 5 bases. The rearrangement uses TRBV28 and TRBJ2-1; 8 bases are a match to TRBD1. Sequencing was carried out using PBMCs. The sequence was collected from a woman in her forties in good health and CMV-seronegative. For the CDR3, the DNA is TGTGCCAGCAGTAACCAGGGGGCGCGGAGTTTGGACAATGAGCAGTTCTTC. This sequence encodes CASSNQGARSLDNEQFF.